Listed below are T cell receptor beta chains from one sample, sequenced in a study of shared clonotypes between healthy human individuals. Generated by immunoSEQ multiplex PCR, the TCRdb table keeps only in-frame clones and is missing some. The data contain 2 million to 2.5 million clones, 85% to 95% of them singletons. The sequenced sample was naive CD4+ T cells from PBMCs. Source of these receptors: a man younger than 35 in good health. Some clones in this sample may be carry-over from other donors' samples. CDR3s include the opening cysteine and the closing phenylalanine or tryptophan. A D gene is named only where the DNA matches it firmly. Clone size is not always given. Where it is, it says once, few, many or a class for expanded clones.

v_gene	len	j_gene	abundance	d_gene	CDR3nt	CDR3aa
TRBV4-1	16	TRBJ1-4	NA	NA	TGCGCCAGCAGCCGTCGAAAGGGGGGGGATGGTGAAAAACTGTTTTTT	CASSRRKGGDGEKLFF
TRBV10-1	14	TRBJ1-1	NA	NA	TGCGCCAGCAGCAAAGAGACTAAAAACACTGAAGCTTTCTTT	CASSKETKNTEAFF
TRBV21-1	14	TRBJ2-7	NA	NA	TGTGCCAGCGGCCCCGAGACACGCACCTACGAGCAGTACTTC	CASGPETRTYEQYF
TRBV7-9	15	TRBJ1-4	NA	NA	TGTGCCAGCAGCTTAGTCTCGACTTACAATGAAAAACTGTTTTTT	CASSLVSTYNEKLFF
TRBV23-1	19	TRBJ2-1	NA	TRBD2	TGCGCCAGCAGTCAATCGGAACTCGGCGGGAGGGCCTCCTACAATGAGCAGTTCTTC	CASSQSELGGRASYNEQFF
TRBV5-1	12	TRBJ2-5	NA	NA	TGCGCCAGCAGCCACAGCCAAGAGACCCAGTACTTC	CASSHSQETQYF
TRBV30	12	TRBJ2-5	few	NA	TGTGCCTGCGGGGGTTTCCAAGAGACCCAGTACTTC	CACGGFQETQYF
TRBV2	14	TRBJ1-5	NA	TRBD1	TGTGCCAGCAAGAGGGACAGCCCCAATCAGCCCCAGCATTTT	CASKRDSPNQPQHF
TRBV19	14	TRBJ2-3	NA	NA	TGTGCCAGTAAAAACAGCCCAGTCACAGATACGCAGTATTTT	CASKNSPVTDTQYF
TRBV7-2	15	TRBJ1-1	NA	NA	TGTGCCAGCAGCCCCCAGGGGCGGCCGGGGTCTGAAGCTTTCTTT	CASSPQGRPGSEAFF
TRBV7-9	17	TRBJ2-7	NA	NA	TGTGCCAGCAGCCCCCAAAGGGACGGGTACAGCGTCGACGAGCAGTACTTC	CASSPQRDGYSVDEQYF
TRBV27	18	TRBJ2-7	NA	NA	TGTGCCAGCACCCTAAGTGTTCGTACGTACGAAAAACCCTACGAGCAGTACTTC	CASTLSVRTYEKPYEQYF
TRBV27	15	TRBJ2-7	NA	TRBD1	TGTGCCAGCAGACTATTGGGACAGGGCTCCTACGAGCAGTACTTC	CASRLLGQGSYEQYF
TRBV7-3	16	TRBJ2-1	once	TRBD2	TGTGCCAGCAGCTTATTGGGGACTAGCGGGAGCTATGAGCAGTTCTTC	CASSLLGTSGSYEQFF
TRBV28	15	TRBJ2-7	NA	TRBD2	TGTGCCAGCAGCCGGGGGGGCAGCGGCTCCTACGAGCAGTACTTC	CASSRGGSGSYEQYF
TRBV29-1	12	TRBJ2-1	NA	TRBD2	TGCAGCGTCGCACTAGCGGGAGAGGGGCAGTTCTTC	CSVALAGEGQFF
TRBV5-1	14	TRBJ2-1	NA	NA	TGCGCCAGCAGCTTTTCCTCTAATAGTGGAGAGCAGTTCTTC	CASSFSSNSGEQFF
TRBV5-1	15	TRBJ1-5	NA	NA	TGCGCCAGCAGTCTTCAGGGAGGTAAAAATCAGCCCCAGCATTTT	CASSLQGGKNQPQHF
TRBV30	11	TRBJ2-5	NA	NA	TGTGCCTGGAGGGATTTTGGGGCCCAGTACTTC	CAWRDFGAQYF
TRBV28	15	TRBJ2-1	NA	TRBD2	TGTGCCAGCAGTTTAGCGGGAGGGGTATACAATGAGCAGTTCTTC	CASSLAGGVYNEQFF
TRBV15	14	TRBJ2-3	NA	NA	TGTGCCACCCGAGACATTGGCAGGGCAGATACGCAGTATTTT	CATRDIGRADTQYF
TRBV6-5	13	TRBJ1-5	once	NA	TGTGCCAGCAGTCCGAAGGGGCTTCAGCCCCAGCATTTT	CASSPKGLQPQHF
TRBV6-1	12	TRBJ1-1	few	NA	TGTGCCAGCAGTGAAAGGATCACTGAAGCTTTCTTT	CASSERITEAFF
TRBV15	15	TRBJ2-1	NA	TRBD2	TGTGCCACCAGCAGAGATAGCGGGAGCTTTAATGAGCAGTTCTTC	CATSRDSGSFNEQFF
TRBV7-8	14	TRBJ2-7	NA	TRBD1	TGTGCCAGCAGCCCCCGGACAGGGAGCTACGAGCAGTACTTC	CASSPRTGSYEQYF
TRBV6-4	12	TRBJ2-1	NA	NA	TGTGCCAGCACCACCTCCTACAATGAGCAGTTCTTC	CASTTSYNEQFF
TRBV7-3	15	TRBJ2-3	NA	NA	TGTGCCAGCAGCTTAGGGGGCGGGACGGCAGATACGCAGTATTTT	CASSLGGGTADTQYF
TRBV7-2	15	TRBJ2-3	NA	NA	TGTGCCAGCAGCTTAGTTGGCGGGAGCACAGATACGCAGTATTTT	CASSLVGGSTDTQYF
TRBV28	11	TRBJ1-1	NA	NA	TGTGCCAGCAGCCTGGAGACTGAAGCTTTCTTT	CASSLETEAFF
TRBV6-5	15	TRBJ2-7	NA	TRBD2	TGTGCCAGCAGTAACTTAGCGGGAGGGGGCTACGAGCAGTACTTC	CASSNLAGGGYEQYF
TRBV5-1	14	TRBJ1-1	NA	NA	TGCGCCAGCAGCTTCTTAAGGGGCAGTACTGAAGCTTTCTTT	CASSFLRGSTEAFF
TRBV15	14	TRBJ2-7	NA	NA	TGTGCCACCAGCAGAGAAGTGGTATCTGGCGAGCAGTACTTC	CATSREVVSGEQYF
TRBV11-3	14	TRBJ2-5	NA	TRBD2	TGTGCCAGCAGCTTAGGCGGGAGCGAGGAGACCCAGTACTTC	CASSLGGSEETQYF
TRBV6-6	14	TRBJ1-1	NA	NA	TGTGCCAGCAGTTACAAGGGTGCCCTTTCTGAAGCTTTCTTT	CASSYKGALSEAFF
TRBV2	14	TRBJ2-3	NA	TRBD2	TGTGCCAGCAGTCTAGCGGGAGGGACAGATACGCAGTATTTT	CASSLAGGTDTQYF
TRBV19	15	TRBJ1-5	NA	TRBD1	TGTGCCAGTAGTATGAGGGCAGGGGGCGGCCAGCCCCAGCATTTT	CASSMRAGGGQPQHF
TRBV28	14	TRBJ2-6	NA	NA	TGTGCCAGCAGTGGAGCTGGTGGGGCCAACGTCCTGACTTTC	CASSGAGGANVLTF
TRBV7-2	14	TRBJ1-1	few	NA	TGTGCCAGCAGCCGGACTGGAGGAAACACTGAAGCTTTCTTT	CASSRTGGNTEAFF
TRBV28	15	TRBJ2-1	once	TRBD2	TGTGCCAGCAGTTTACACGGGACTAGCGGGAAAGAGCAGTTCTTC	CASSLHGTSGKEQFF
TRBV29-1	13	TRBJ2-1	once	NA	TGCAGCGTGCTAGGACAGTCATACAATGAGCAGTTCTTC	CSVLGQSYNEQFF
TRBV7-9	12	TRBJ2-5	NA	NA	TGTGCCAGCAGCCGAATCGGAGAGACCCAGTACTTC	CASSRIGETQYF
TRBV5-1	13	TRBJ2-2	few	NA	TGCGCCAGCAGCTTACTTCCCACCGGGGAGCTGTTTTTT	CASSLLPTGELFF
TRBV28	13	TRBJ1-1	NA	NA	TGTGCCAGCAGAGCAGGGTTCTACACTGAAGCTTTCTTT	CASRAGFYTEAFF
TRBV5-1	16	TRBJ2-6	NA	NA	TGCGCCAGCAGCTTGGCCCCGGGGACTGGGGCCAACGTCCTGACTTTC	CASSLAPGTGANVLTF
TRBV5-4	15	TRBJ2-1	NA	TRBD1	TGTGCCAGCAGCCCCCCGACAGGGCTTAACAATGAGCAGTTCTTC	CASSPPTGLNNEQFF
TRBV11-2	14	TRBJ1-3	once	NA	TGTGCCAGCAGCTTAGCAGGGGCTGGAAACACCATATATTTT	CASSLAGAGNTIYF